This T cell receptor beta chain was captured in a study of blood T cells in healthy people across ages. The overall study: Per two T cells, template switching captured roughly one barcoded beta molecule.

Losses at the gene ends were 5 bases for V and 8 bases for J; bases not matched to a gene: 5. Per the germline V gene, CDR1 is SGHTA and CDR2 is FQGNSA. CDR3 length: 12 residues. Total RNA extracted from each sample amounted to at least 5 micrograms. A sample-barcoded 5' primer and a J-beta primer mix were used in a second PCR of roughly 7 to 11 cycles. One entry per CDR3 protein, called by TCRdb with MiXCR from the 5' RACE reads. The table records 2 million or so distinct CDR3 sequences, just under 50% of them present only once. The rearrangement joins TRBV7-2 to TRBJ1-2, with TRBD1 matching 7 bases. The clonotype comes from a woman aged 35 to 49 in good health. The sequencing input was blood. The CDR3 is CASSPGQWGYTF. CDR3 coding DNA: TGTGCCAGCAGCCCGGGACAGTGGGGCTACACCTTC.